The clone carrying this TCR beta chain was observed a handful of times. The target antigen is unknown. The data belong to a study of post-analysis software for immune sequencing data. Study outcomes and limitations: Roughly five TRBV segments appeared more often in patients than in controls, and TRBV5-6, TRBV5-1 and TRBV20-1 were among these. F-measure co-clustering was strong for batch-matched samples.

Germline-derived CDR1 and CDR2 are PRHDT and FYEKMQ (reference sequence). This CDR3 is 15 amino acids long. V was clipped by 0 bases and J by 12 bases; unmatched bases: 10. TCR beta cDNA libraries included unique molecular identifiers. One entry per CDR3 protein, called by TCRdb with MiXCR from the PCR reads. The sample contains roughly 670,000 distinct CDR3 sequences, 55% to 60% of which appear only once. This chain uses TRBV13 with TRBJ2-7; 11 bases are a match to TRBD1. Specimen: blood. The TCR comes from a girl aged 2-10 years with multiple sclerosis. CDR3 in amino acids: CASSLGDRGQRLVYF. The CDR3 nucleotides are TGTGCCAGCAGCTTAGGGGACAGGGGGCAGAGGTTGGTGTACTTC. The whole variable domain, filled in from reference TRBV13 and TRBJ2-7, reads AAGVIQSPRHLIKEKRETATLKCYPIPRHDTVYWYQQGPGQDPQFLISFYEKMQSDKGSIPDRFSAQQFSDYHSELNMSSLELGDSALYFCASSLGDRGQRLVYFGPGTRLTVT.